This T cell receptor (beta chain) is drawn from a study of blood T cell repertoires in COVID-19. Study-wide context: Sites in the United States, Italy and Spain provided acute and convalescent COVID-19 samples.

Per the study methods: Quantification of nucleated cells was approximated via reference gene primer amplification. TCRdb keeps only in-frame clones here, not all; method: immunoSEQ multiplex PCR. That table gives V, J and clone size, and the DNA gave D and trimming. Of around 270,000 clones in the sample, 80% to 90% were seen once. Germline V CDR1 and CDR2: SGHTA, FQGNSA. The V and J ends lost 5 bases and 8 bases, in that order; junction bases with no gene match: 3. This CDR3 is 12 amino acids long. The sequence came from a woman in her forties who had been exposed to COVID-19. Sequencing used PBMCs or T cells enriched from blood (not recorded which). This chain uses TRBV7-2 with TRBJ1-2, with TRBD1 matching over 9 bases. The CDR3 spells CASSPGQGGYTF. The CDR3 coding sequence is TGTGCCAGCAGCCCGGGACAGGGAGGCTACACCTTC. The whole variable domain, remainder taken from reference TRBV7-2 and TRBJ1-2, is GAGVSQSPSNKVTEKGKDVELRCDPISGHTALYWYRQSLGQGLEFLIYFQGNSAPDKSGLPSDRFSAERTGGSVSTLTIQRTQQEDSAVYLCASSPGQGGYTFGSGTRLTVV.